This T cell receptor (beta chain) appears in the sequencing data of a study of cytomegalovirus exposure and HLA in healthy donors. General observations from the study: Looking again later, the authors saw that most CMV-associated TCR beta chains seemed HLA-restricted. Cytomegalovirus-associated TCR beta chains were listed, numbering roughly 150. An analysis that was carried out later associated 15,000 to 20,000 TCR beta sequences with HLA alleles at 0.05 false discovery rate. In a later analysis, several top co-occurrence clusters appeared linked to parvovirus B19, influenza, CMV and Epstein-Barr virus.

Points on this clone: What it binds is not known.

Amplification used 60 Vbeta primers and 13 Jbeta primers. Data came from immunoSEQ multiplex PCR; TCRdb stores just in-frame clones and leaves some out. The sample holds 110,000 to 150,000 clones, nearly 85% seen once. Trimming pared 4 bases from V and 3 bases from J, leaving 10 bases between. CDR1 and CDR2 from the germline V gene are SNHLY and FYNNEI. CDR3 length equals 14 residues. Sequencing used PBMCs. The TCR sequence derives from a male donor in good health and CMV-seronegative. The chain links TRBV2 to TRBJ1-5; D is undetermined. The CDR3 here is CASSVLSLNQPQHF. CDR3 DNA: TGTGCCAGCAGTGTCCTCAGTCTCAATCAGCCCCAGCATTTT.